Reported below is one T cell receptor beta chain. The antigen remains unidentified. Sequencing used immunoSEQ multiplex PCR; TCRdb keeps in-frame clones, though not all of them. The data contain around 37,000 clones, about 96% of them seen just once; the ten biggest clones take up about 1%. This entry belongs to a study of T cell clonotyping in hematopoietic cell transplantation. J lost 10 bases, V lost 2 bases, and 7 bases had no gene match. The CDR3 covers 13 residues. CDR1 and CDR2 (germline): MNHEY, SMNVEV (reference sequence). Whole-study findings and limits: Few recipient clonotypes overlapped donors; over 95% were de novo at given depth. Graft donor and pretransplant recipient Inverse Simpson Index values predicted broader posttransplant TCR diversity. Cells were unsorted, so CD4 and CD8 contributions were not separated.

Sequenced input: peripheral blood mononuclear cells. The TCR was taken from a man aged 25 to 40 in good health. Some clones in this sample may be carry-over from other donors' samples. This chain connects TRBV27 to TRBJ1-1; TRBD1 matches at 7 bases. The DNA for the CDR3 is TGTGCCAGCAGTTTACCATCCAGGGGGGTAGCTTTCTTT. Amino acids: CASSLPSRGVAFF.